This TCR beta chain was retrieved from a study of graft-versus-host responses after intestinal transplantation. About the study: Transplant recipients had multivisceral, liver-intestinal, or isolated intestinal grafts. Anti-thymocyte globulin served as induction for all recipients, who then took tacrolimus and steroids for approximately three years.

About this clone itself: Its antigen is not identified.

Overall study results and limits: Recipient marrow showed GvH clones, some seen first in ileum or blood.

TCRdb's table, derived via immunoSEQ multiplex PCR, lists solely in-frame clones and lacks some. The sample consists of about 85,000 clones, around 93% of them appearing once. This CDR3 comprises 13 residues. Per germline, CDR1 MGHRA and CDR2 YSYEKL. V trimming: 1 base; J trimming: 14 bases; junction bases outside the gene matches: 6. The V and J genes are TRBV4-1 and TRBJ2-1; 9 nucleotides match TRBD2. This TCR derives from a human donor who was the organ donor for an intestinal transplant. Sequenced here: unstimulated CD8+ T cells sorted from spleen or lymph node cells, sampled before transplant. The CDR3 spells CASSQVGGGEEFF. In nucleotides, the CDR3 is TGCGCCAGCAGCCAAGTTGGCGGGGGGGAGGAGTTCTTC.